A selection of T cell receptor beta chains follows, all from one sample in a study of molecular identifiers for immune sequencing clone quantification. Via MiXCR, TCRdb re-called the PCR reads, giving one row per CDR3 protein. The sample lists approximately 97,000 distinct CDR3 sequences, 20% to 25% seen once, with roughly 1% in the top ten. Sequencing used naive CD8+ T cells from blood, with Jurkat cell RNA spiked in. Source of these receptors: a human donor in good health. Some libraries in this study had Jurkat cell RNA spiked in. The CDR3 runs from the conserved cysteine through the conserved F or W. A D gene is named only where the DNA matches it firmly. Not every row has a clone size; where given, it reads once, few, many or a size class.

v_gene,abundance,d_gene,j_gene,CDR3aa,CDR3nt
TRBV3-1,many,TRBD2,TRBJ2-3,CASSQGTSGGYDTQYF,TGTGCCAGCAGCCAAGGGACTAGCGGGGGCTACGATACGCAGTATTTT
TRBV29-1,many,-,TRBJ2-5,CSVEDPAGLQETQYF,TGCAGCGTTGAAGATCCTGCAGGGCTTCAAGAGACCCAGTACTTC
TRBV6-2/TRBV6-3,many,TRBD2,TRBJ2-3,CASSYSGLAPPVTDTQYF,TGTGCCAGCAGTTACTCGGGACTAGCCCCGCCGGTTACAGATACGCAGTATTTT
TRBV5-1,-,-,TRBJ2-7,CASSYTSEPYEQYF,TGCGCCAGCAGCTATACAAGTGAGCCCTACGAGCAGTACTTC
TRBV19,-,TRBD1,TRBJ1-6,CASTWTGGNSPLHF,TGTGCCAGTACCTGGACAGGGGGGAATTCACCCCTCCACTTT
TRBV10-3,-,-,TRBJ2-1,CAVNDGMRDEQFF,TGTGCCGTCAACGACGGGATGCGTGATGAGCAGTTCTTC
TRBV6-2/TRBV6-3,many,TRBD2,TRBJ2-7,CASPPRTSGTYEQYF,TGTGCCAGCCCCCCCAGGACTAGCGGAACCTACGAGCAGTACTTC
TRBV27,-,-,TRBJ1-1,CASRLPTSTPEAFF,TGTGCCAGCAGATTGCCAACTTCGACCCCTGAAGCTTTCTTT
TRBV7-9,-,-,TRBJ2-7,CASSPSRDSYEQYF,TGTGCCAGCAGCCCGTCCAGGGATTCCTACGAGCAGTACTTC
TRBV14,many,-,TRBJ2-7,CASSQELREGEQYF,TGTGCCAGCAGCCAAGAACTCAGAGAGGGAGAGCAGTACTTC
TRBV4-3,many,TRBD2,TRBJ2-1,CASSQDKSTGGYNEQFF,TGCGCCAGCAGCCAAGATAAATCAACGGGGGGATACAATGAGCAGTTCTTC
TRBV7-2,many,-,TRBJ2-7,CASSLIGGILLSSYEQYF,TGTGCCAGCAGCTTAATAGGCGGGATTCTATTAAGCTCCTACGAGCAGTACTTC
TRBV20-1,-,-,TRBJ1-2,CSARDNSGYTF,TGCAGTGCTAGAGATAATTCTGGCTACACCTTC
TRBV13,few,-,TRBJ1-3,CASSLRGAGNTIYF,TGTGCCAGCAGCTTGAGGGGAGCTGGAAACACCATATATTTT
TRBV28,many,TRBD1,TRBJ2-7,CASSSGTESYEQYF,TGTGCCAGCAGCTCCGGGACAGAGTCCTACGAGCAGTACTTC
TRBV20-1,many,TRBD1,TRBJ2-5,CSARDVPGQVQETQYF,TGCAGTGCTAGAGATGTCCCGGGACAGGTCCAAGAGACCCAGTACTTC
TRBV4-3,many,TRBD2,TRBJ2-7,CASSPSSSGGPSYEQYF,TGCGCCAGCAGCCCTTCTTCTAGCGGGGGGCCCTCCTACGAGCAGTACTTC
TRBV5-3,-,-,TRBJ2-5,CASSFDPPPMARRGEPQYF,TGTGCCAGCAGCTTTGACCCTCCCCCCATGGCCCGAAGGGGAGAGCCCCAGTACTTC
TRBV2,-,-,TRBJ2-3,CARSERQGSIDTQYF,TGTGCCAGAAGTGAACGCCAGGGCAGCATAGATACGCAGTATTTT
TRBV4-1,many,-,TRBJ2-7,CASSQVLSRVTYEQYF,TGCGCCAGCAGCCAAGTGCTGTCCAGGGTCACCTACGAGCAGTACTTC
TRBV4-2,many,-,TRBJ2-2,CASSLDWLINTGELFF,TGTGCCAGCAGCCTCGACTGGCTCATAAACACCGGGGAGCTGTTTTTT
TRBV14,many,-,TRBJ1-1,CASSQVMNTEAFF,TGTGCCAGCAGCCAAGTGATGAACACTGAAGCTTTCTTT
TRBV18,once,-,TRBJ2-1,CASSPTAGYNEQFF,TGTGCCAGCTCCCCGACGGCGGGGTACAATGAGCAGTTCTTC